The entry below describes one TCR beta chain. The entry originates in a study of radiotherapy plus CTLA-4 blockade in lung cancer. The CDR3 sequence is 13 residues long. The data were produced by immunoSEQ multiplex PCR, yet TCRdb's version contains in-frame clones alone and is incomplete. The table lists roughly 120,000 clones, nearly 80% of them singletons. V and J are TRBV21-1 and TRBJ1-1; TRBD1, the table's D call, lacks a check against the DNA. TRBV21-1 represents a pseudogene. Sequencing was performed on peripheral blood, taken from a patient treated with radiotherapy plus ipilimumab. The TCR was taken from a human donor with non-small cell lung cancer who had a partial response to radiotherapy plus ipilimumab. The CDR3 bases are TGTGCCAGCACCAACCAGATGTACACTGAAGCTTTCTTT. Translation gives CASTNQMYTEAFF.